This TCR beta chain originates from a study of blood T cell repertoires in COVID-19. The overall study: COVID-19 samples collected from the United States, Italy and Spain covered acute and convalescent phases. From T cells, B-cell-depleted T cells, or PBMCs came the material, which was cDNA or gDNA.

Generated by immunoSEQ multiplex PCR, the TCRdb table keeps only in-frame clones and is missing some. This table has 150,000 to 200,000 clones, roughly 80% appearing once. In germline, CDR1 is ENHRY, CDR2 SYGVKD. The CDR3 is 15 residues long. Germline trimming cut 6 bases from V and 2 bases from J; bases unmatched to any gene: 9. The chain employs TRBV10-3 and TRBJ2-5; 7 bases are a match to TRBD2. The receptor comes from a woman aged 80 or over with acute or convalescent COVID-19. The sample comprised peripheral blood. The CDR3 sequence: CAIRTRAGDQETQYF. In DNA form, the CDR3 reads TGTGCCATCAGAACTCGGGCGGGGGATCAAGAGACCCAGTACTTC.